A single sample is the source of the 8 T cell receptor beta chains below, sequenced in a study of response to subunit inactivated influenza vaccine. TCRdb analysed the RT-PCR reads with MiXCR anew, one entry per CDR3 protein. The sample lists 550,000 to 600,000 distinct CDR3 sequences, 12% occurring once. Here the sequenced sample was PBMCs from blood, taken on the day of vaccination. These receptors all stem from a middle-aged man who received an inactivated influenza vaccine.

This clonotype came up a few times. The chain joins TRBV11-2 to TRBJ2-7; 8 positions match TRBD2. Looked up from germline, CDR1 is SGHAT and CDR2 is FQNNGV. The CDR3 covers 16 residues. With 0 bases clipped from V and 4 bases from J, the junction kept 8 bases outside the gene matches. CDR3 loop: CASSLDGGAIGYEQYF. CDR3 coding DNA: TGTGCCAGCAGCTTAGACGGGGGGGCTATAGGGTACGAGCAGTACTTC.

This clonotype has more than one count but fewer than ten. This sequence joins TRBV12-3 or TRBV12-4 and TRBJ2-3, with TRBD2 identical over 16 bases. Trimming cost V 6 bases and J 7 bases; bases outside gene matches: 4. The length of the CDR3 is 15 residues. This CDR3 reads CASRGLAGGPNTQYF. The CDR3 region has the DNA TGTGCCAGCAGGGGACTAGCGGGAGGGCCAAATACGCAGTATTTT.

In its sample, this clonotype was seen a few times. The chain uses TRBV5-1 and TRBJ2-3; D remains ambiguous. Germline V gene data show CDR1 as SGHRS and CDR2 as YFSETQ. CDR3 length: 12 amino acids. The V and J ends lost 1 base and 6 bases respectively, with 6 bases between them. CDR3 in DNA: TGCGCCAGCAGCTTGACTATGGATACGCAGTATTTT. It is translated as CASSLTMDTQYF.

The CDR3 sequence is CASTRTFAGFSYNSPLHF. In DNA form, the CDR3 reads TGTGCCAGCACCAGGACGTTTGCCGGGTTCTCCTATAATTCACCCCTCCACTTT. This sequence joins TRBV6-1 and TRBJ1-6; D gene ambiguous. CDR1 is MNHNS, CDR2 SASEGT, per germline. This CDR3 has 18 residues. Trimming left V 7 bases short and J 0 bases short, with 19 bases between.

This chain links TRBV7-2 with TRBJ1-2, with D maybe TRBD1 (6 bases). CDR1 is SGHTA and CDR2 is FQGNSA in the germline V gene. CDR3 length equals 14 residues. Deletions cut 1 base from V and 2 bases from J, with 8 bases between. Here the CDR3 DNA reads TGTGCCAGCAGCTTAGACAGGGACAACTATGGCTACACCTTC. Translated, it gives CASSLDRDNYGYTF.

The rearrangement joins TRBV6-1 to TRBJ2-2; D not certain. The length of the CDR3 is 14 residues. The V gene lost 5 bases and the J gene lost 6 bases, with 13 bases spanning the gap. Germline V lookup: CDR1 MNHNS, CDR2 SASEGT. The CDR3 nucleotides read TGTGCCAGCAGTCCTCAGTTGGGTCCCGGGGAGCTGTTTTTT. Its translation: CASSPQLGPGELFF.

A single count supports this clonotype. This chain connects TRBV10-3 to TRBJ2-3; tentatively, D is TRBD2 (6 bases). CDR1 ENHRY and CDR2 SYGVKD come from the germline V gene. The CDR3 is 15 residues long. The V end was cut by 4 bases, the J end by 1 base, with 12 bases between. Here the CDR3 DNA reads TGTGCCATCAGTGGAGTTGCGGGACGCACAGATACGCAGTATTTT. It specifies CAISGVAGRTDTQYF.

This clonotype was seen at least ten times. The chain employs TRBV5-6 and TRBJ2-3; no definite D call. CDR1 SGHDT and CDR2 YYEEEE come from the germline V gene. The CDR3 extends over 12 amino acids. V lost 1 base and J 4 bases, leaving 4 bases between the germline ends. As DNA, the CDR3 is TGTGCCAGCAGCTTGTTCCCAGATACGCAGTATTTT. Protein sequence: CASSLFPDTQYF.